This T cell receptor beta chain was recovered during a study of tumor-infiltrating lymphocytes in primary liver carcinoma. General study findings and limits: The difference in top-250-clone fraction between tumors and blood was significant, favoring tumors (p = 0.039).

Germline V lookup: CDR1 MGHRA, CDR2 YSYEKL. This CDR3 is 16 amino acids long. cDNA specific to TCR beta was made from approximately 0.55 ug of total RNA, with a constant-region primer employed for priming. Investigators got TCR beta libraries out of three nested multiplex PCR rounds, done with slightly modified ARM-PCR. TRBV1-TRBV30 forward primers and a C-beta reverse primer were used in the first two PCR rounds, which each ran for approximately 10 cycles. MiXCR, applied by TCRdb to the multiplex PCR reads, yields one record per CDR3 protein. The sample includes about 21,000 distinct CDR3 sequences, approximately 79% seen only once; the top ten take about 39%. A remark on this clonotype: Antigen: not known. The conserved closing phenylalanine or tryptophan is absent in this CDR3, likely reflecting a read error.

From 20-30 mg of unsorted bulk tissue, DNA and RNA were co-extracted together. Primary liver carcinomas in the patients were surgically resected. Material: liver tumor tissue from sampling region 1. Subset here: tumor region T1, superior pole. The chain carries TRBV4-1 and TRBJ1-6, with TRBD1 identical over 9 bases. This TCR derives from a man aged 35 to 55 with primary liver carcinoma and hepatitis B virus infection. CDR3 protein: CASSHHLQGADSSLHL. DNA for the CDR3: TGCGCCAGCAGCCACCACCTACAGGGGGCAGATTCATCCCTCCACCTT.